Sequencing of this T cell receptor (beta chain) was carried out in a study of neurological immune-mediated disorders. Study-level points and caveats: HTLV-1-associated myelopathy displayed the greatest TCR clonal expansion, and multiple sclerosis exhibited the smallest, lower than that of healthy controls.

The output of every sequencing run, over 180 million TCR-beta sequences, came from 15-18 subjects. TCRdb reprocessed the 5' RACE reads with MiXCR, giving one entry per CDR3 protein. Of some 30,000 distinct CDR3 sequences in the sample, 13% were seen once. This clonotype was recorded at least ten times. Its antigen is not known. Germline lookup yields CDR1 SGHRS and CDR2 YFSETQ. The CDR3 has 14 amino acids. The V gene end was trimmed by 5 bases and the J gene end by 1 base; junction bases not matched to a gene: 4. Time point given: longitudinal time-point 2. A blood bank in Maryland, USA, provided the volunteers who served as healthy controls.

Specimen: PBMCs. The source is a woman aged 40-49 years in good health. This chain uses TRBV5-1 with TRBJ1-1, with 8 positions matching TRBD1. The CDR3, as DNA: TGCGCCAGCAGGAGACAGGGGACGAACACTGAAGCTTTCTTT. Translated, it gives CASRRQGTNTEAFF.